This is a list of T cell receptor beta chains from one sample in a study of OX40 agonist ivuxolimab in advanced cancers. Libraries were prepared by immunoSEQ multiplex PCR; TCRdb keeps only in-frame clonotypes and omits some of them. The data contain around 83,000 clones, around nine tenths of them singletons. Sequencing was performed on CD4+ or CD8+ T cells sorted from blood, taken in a trial of the OX40 agonist ivuxolimab. The receptor set was obtained from an adult with an advanced solid tumor such as melanoma, head and neck, liver or kidney cancer. Each CDR3 is given with its conserved first and last residue. The D gene is left open where the match is weak. The size of a clone is reported for some rows only, either as once, few or many, or as a class for expanded clones.

>TRBV19|.|TRBJ1-5|.
CASSIGFGSNQPQHF
TGTGCCAGTAGTATCGGTTTCGGAAGCAATCAGCCCCAGCATTTT
>TRBV5-1|TRBD2|TRBJ2-5|.
CASSLAVAGTRETQYF
TGCGCCAGCAGCTTGGCGGTTGCAGGGACTAGAGAGACCCAGTACTTC
>TRBV4-3|.|TRBJ1-5|.
CASSQDFQGGQPQHF
TGCGCCAGCAGCCAAGATTTCCAGGGAGGTCAGCCCCAGCATTTT
>TRBV5-1|.|TRBJ2-1|.
CASSSPTPGLNEQFF
TGCGCCAGCAGCTCCCCGACTCCGGGCCTCAATGAGCAGTTCTTC
>TRBV6-1|.|TRBJ2-7|.
CASRKGPQPYEQYF
TGTGCCAGCAGAAAAGGTCCCCAGCCCTACGAGCAGTACTTC
>TRBV19|.|TRBJ1-3|.
CASSIETGRRTIYF
TGTGCCAGTAGTATAGAAACAGGGCGGCGCACCATATATTTT
>TRBV7-2|.|TRBJ1-1|.
CASSLQPAGDTEAFF
TGTGCCAGCAGCTTACAGCCGGCCGGGGACACTGAAGCTTTCTTT
>TRBV19|.|TRBJ1-1|few
CASSIVGASTEAFF
TGTGCCAGTAGTATAGTGGGGGCGAGCACTGAAGCTTTCTTT
>TRBV14|.|TRBJ1-1|.
CASSQLGTWKAFF
TGTGCCAGCAGTCAACTAGGGACCTGGAAAGCTTTCTTT
>TRBV18|.|TRBJ2-6|.
CASSPPAGRFGANVLTF
TGTGCCAGCTCACCACCTGCAGGGAGGTTTGGGGCCAACGTCCTGACTTTC
>TRBV5-4|TRBD2|TRBJ2-1|.
CASTRGTSGNNEQFF
TGTGCCAGCACCCGTGGGACTAGCGGAAACAATGAGCAGTTCTTC
>TRBV4-1|.|TRBJ2-5|once
CASSHPPRGLQETQYF
TGCGCCAGCAGCCACCCTCCCCGGGGCCTTCAAGAGACCCAGTACTTC
>TRBV7-9|.|TRBJ2-1|.
CASSAGLGFSGSYNEQFF
TGTGCCAGCAGTGCGGGCCTGGGCTTCTCGGGCTCCTACAATGAGCAGTTCTTC
>TRBV9|TRBD2|TRBJ2-1|.
CASSVTAGGYNEQFF
TGTGCCAGCAGCGTAACAGCGGGAGGCTACAATGAGCAGTTCTTC
>TRBV19|.|TRBJ1-1|.
CASSMAHLEAFF
TGTGCCAGTAGTATGGCCCACCTTGAAGCTTTCTTT
>TRBV5-1|TRBD2|TRBJ2-7|.
CASSLQPLAGSSYEQYF
TGCGCCAGCAGCCTACAACCTCTAGCGGGAAGCTCCTACGAGCAGTACTTC
>TRBV9|.|TRBJ1-2|.
CASSGKDSVYGYTF
TGTGCCAGCAGCGGAAAGGACAGTGTTTATGGCTACACCTTC
>TRBV6-5|TRBD1|TRBJ1-2|.
CASRAPGTADGYTF
TGTGCCAGCAGGGCTCCAGGGACAGCAGATGGCTACACCTTC
>TRBV7-2|.|TRBJ2-5|.
CASRRGLVQETQYF
TGTGCCAGCAGAAGAGGACTGGTTCAAGAGACCCAGTACTTC
>TRBV4-2|.|TRBJ2-3|.
CASSQELRSTDTQYF
TGTGCCAGCAGCCAAGAATTGAGGAGCACAGATACGCAGTATTTT
>TRBV28|.|TRBJ1-5|.
CASSFGKQYSNQPQHF
TGTGCCAGCAGTTTTGGGAAGCAATATAGCAATCAGCCCCAGCATTTT
>TRBV28|TRBD1|TRBJ1-2|.
CASRSAGTVNSFYYTF
TGTGCCAGCAGGTCCGCCGGGACAGTAAACTCCTTCTACTACACCTTC
>TRBV4-2|.|TRBJ1-2|once
CASSQDAGVPSGYTF
TGTGCCAGCAGCCAAGATGCGGGGGTCCCCTCGGGCTACACCTTC
>TRBV18|.|TRBJ1-2|.
CASSVTANYGYTF
TGTGCCAGCTCAGTTACAGCGAACTATGGCTACACCTTC
>TRBV7-9|.|TRBJ1-4|.
CASSSRGLNEKLFF
TGTGCCAGCAGCAGCAGGGGTCTTAATGAAAAACTGTTTTTT
>TRBV28|TRBD1|TRBJ1-2|.
CASSPRTGGYYGYTF
TGTGCCAGCAGTCCCCGGACAGGGGGCTACTATGGCTACACCTTC
>TRBV27|TRBD2|TRBJ2-1|.
CASSSSSASGRAYEQFF
TGTGCCAGCAGTTCCTCCTCAGCGAGCGGGAGGGCCTATGAGCAGTTCTTC
>TRBV7-3|.|TRBJ2-2|.
CASSPYGLATTGELFF
TGTGCCAGCAGCCCCTACGGGCTAGCCACCACCGGGGAGCTGTTTTTT
>TRBV11-2|.|TRBJ1-1|.
CASSFGRGLTEAFF
TGTGCCAGCAGCTTCGGGAGGGGACTCACTGAAGCTTTCTTT
>TRBV28|.|TRBJ2-1|.
CASRAGAEIRNEQFF
TGTGCCAGCAGGGCCGGGGCAGAAATACGGAATGAGCAGTTCTTC
>TRBV6-1|.|TRBJ2-2|.
CASRPGQNTGELFF
TGTGCCAGCAGACCGGGACAGAACACCGGGGAGCTGTTTTTT
>TRBV30|.|TRBJ2-1|.
CAWSSGGVSNEQFF
TGTGCCTGGAGCTCCGGTGGAGTGAGCAATGAGCAGTTCTTC
>TRBV7-6|.|TRBJ2-5|.
CASSTLETQYF
TGTGCCAGCAGCACCTTGGAGACCCAGTACTTC
>TRBV19|.|TRBJ1-3|.
CASSIVEASSGNTIYF
TGTGCCAGTAGTATAGTCGAAGCCAGCTCTGGAAACACCATATATTTT
>TRBV6-1|TRBD1|TRBJ1-2|.
CASSVDRGANYGYTF
TGTGCCAGCAGTGTTGACAGGGGCGCTAACTATGGCTACACCTTC
>TRBV29-1|TRBD1|TRBJ2-5|.
CSVADRGKETQYF
TGCAGCGTTGCGGACAGGGGAAAAGAGACCCAGTACTTC
>TRBV5-4|.|TRBJ1-1|.
CASSVTANTEAFF
TGTGCCAGCAGCGTCACAGCGAACACTGAAGCTTTCTTT
>TRBV10-1|TRBD2|TRBJ2-7|.
CASSESGGTYEQYF
TGCGCCAGCAGTGAGTCGGGAGGGACCTACGAGCAGTACTTC
>TRBV11-3|TRBD2|TRBJ2-1|.
CASSLGTSGSYEQFF
TGTGCCAGCAGCTTAGGGACTAGCGGGAGTTATGAGCAGTTCTTC
>TRBV28|.|TRBJ2-7|.
CASSVGGSGSGEQYF
TGTGCCAGCAGTGTCGGGGGCTCGGGGTCGGGAGAGCAGTACTTC
>TRBV7-6|TRBD2|TRBJ2-5|once
CASSLGSSGRFETQYF
TGTGCCAGCAGCTTAGGTAGTAGCGGGAGGTTTGAGACCCAGTACTTC
>TRBV5-4|TRBD1|TRBJ2-7|once
CASSVQGAGYEQYF
TGTGCCAGCAGCGTACAGGGGGCCGGCTACGAGCAGTACTTC
>TRBV28|.|TRBJ2-7|.
CASSLLAVPEQYF
TGTGCCAGCAGTCTCCTCGCTGTTCCCGAGCAGTACTTC
>TRBV11-3|.|TRBJ2-3|.
CASSLAASTDTQYF
TGTGCCAGCAGCTTAGCGGCAAGCACAGATACGCAGTATTTT
>TRBV30|.|TRBJ1-2|.
CAWSVSAGVGYTF
TGTGCCTGGAGTGTGTCGGCAGGGGTAGGCTACACCTTC
>TRBV29-1|TRBD1|TRBJ1-1|.
CSVVGQGATEAFF
TGCAGCGTAGTGGGACAGGGGGCAACTGAAGCTTTCTTT
>TRBV2|.|TRBJ2-5|.
CASSADGWYQETQYF
TGTGCCAGCAGTGCGGACGGTTGGTACCAAGAGACCCAGTACTTC
>TRBV2|TRBD2|TRBJ2-1|.
CASKRELSSYNEQFF
TGTGCCAGCAAGCGGGAGTTGAGCTCCTACAATGAGCAGTTCTTC
>TRBV19|TRBD1|TRBJ2-5|.
CASRQGAGETQYF
TGTGCCAGTAGGCAGGGGGCGGGGGAGACCCAGTACTTC
>TRBV19|.|TRBJ1-2|few
CASKPTITGIGYTF
TGTGCCAGTAAACCAACCATCACAGGAATTGGCTACACCTTC
>TRBV30|TRBD1|TRBJ1-6|.
CAWTGQGLSPLHF
TGTGCCTGGACCGGACAGGGCCTATCACCCCTCCACTTT
>TRBV13|.|TRBJ2-1|few
CASSPQGGSYNEQFF
TGTGCCAGCAGCCCGCAGGGGGGCTCCTACAATGAGCAGTTCTTC
>TRBV9|TRBD2|TRBJ2-7|.
CASSLSLPGTSEYEQYF
TGTGCCAGCAGCCTCTCCCTCCCCGGGACTAGCGAATACGAGCAGTACTTC
>TRBV6-6|.|TRBJ2-7|.
CASSYKYEQYF
TGTGCCAGCAGTTACAAATACGAGCAGTACTTC
>TRBV30|.|TRBJ2-3|.
CAWSVRGTGFSTDTQYF
TGTGCCTGGAGTGTACGCGGGACGGGCTTTAGCACAGATACGCAGTATTTT
>TRBV28|TRBD1|TRBJ2-5|.
CASSSITGGEYQETQYF
TGTGCCAGCAGCTCGATCACAGGGGGAGAGTACCAAGAGACCCAGTACTTC
>TRBV28|TRBD1|TRBJ2-2|.
CASRRQGTGELFF
TGTGCCAGCAGGCGACAGGGGACCGGGGAGCTGTTTTTT